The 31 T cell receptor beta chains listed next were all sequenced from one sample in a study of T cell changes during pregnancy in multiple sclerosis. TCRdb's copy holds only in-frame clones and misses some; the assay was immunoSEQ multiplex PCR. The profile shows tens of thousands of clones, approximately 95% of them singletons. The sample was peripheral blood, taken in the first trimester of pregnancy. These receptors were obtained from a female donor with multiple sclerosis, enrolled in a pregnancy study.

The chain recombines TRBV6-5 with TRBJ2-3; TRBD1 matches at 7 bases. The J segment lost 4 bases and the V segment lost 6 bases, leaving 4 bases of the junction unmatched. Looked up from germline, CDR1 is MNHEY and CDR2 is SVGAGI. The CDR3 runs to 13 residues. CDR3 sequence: CASRFTGADTQYF. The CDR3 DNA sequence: TGTGCCAGCAGATTCACAGGGGCAGATACGCAGTATTTT.

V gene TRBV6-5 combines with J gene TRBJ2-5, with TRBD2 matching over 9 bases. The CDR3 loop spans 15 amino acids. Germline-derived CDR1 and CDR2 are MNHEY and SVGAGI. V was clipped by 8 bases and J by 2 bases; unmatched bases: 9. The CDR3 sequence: CASSHPTSGQETQYF. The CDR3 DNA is TGTGCCAGCTCACATCCCACTAGCGGGCAAGAGACCCAGTACTTC.

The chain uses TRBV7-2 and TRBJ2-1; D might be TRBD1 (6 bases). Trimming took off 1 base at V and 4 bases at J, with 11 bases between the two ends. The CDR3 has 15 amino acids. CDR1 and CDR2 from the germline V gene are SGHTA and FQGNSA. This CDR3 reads CASSLGVQGYNEQFF. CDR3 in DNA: TGTGCCAGCAGCTTAGGGGTACAGGGTTACAATGAGCAGTTCTTC.

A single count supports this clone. The CDR3 loop is CASSPASENIQYF. In DNA, the CDR3 is TGTGCCAGCAGCCCGGCTAGCGAGAACATTCAGTACTTC. This sequence joins TRBV5-5 and TRBJ2-4, with D possibly matching TRBD2 (6 bases). V dropped 4 bases and J dropped 7 bases, with 12 bases sitting between them. The CDR3 covers 13 residues. Germline V gives CDR1 SGHKS, CDR2 YYEKEE (reference sequence).

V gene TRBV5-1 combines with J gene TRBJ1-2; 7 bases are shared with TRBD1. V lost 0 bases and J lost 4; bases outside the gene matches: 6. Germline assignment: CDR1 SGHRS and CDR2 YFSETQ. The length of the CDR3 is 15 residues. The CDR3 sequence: CASSLADRLGYGYTF. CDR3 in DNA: TGCGCCAGCAGCTTGGCGGACAGGTTGGGCTATGGCTACACCTTC. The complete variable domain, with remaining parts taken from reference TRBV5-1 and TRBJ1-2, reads KAGVTQTPRYLIKTRGQQVTLSCSPISGHRSVSWYQQTPGQGLQFLFEYFSETQRNKGNFPGRFSGRQFSNSRSEMNVSTLELGDSALYLCASSLADRLGYGYTFGSGTRLTVV.

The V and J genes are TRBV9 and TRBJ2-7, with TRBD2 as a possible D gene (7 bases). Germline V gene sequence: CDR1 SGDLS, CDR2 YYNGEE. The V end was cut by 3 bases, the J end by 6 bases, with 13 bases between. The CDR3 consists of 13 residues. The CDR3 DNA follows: TGTGCCAGCAGCGCCGAGGGGGGGCTCGAGCAGTACTTC. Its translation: CASSAEGGLEQYF.

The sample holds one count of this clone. The CDR3 is CASSYTGKETQYF. The CDR3 DNA follows: TGTGCCAGCAGCTATACAGGGAAAGAGACCCAGTACTTC. This chain links TRBV5-4 with TRBJ2-5; maybe TRBD1 (6 bases). V was clipped by 3 bases and J by 3 bases, with 9 bases between them. This CDR3 is built from 13 residues. The germline CDR1 and CDR2 sequences are SGHNT and YYREEE (reference sequence).

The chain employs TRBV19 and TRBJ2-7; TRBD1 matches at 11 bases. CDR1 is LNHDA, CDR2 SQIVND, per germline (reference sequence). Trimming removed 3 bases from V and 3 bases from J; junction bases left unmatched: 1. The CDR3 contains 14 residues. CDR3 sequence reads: CASSIGTGGYEQYF. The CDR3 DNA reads TGTGCCAGTAGTATCGGGACAGGGGGCTACGAGCAGTACTTC. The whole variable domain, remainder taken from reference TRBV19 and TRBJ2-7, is DGGITQSPKYLFRKEGQNVTLSCEQNLNHDAMYWYRQDPGQGLRLIYYSQIVNDFQKGDIAEGYSVSREKKESFPLTVTSAQKNPTAFYLCASSIGTGGYEQYFGPGTRLTVT.

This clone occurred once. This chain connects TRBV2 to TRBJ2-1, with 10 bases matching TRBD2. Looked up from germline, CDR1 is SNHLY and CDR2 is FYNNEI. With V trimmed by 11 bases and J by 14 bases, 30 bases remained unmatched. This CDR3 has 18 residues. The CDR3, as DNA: TGTGCCGGGGTCCTAGGAGGCAGTAGTCTAGGACTAGCGGACCTAAAGTTCTTC. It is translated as CAGVLGGSSLGLADLKFF.

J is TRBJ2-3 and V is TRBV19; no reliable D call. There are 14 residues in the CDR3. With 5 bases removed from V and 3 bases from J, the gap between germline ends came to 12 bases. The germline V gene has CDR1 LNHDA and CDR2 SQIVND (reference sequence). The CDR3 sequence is CASSAKIRTDTQYF. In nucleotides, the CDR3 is TGTGCCAGTAGTGCGAAGATTCGGACAGATACGCAGTATTTT.

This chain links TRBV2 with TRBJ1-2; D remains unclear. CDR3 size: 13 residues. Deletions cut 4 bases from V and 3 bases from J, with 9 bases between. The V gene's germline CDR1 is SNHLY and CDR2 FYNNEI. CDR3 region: CASSVGGDYGYTF. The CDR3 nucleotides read TGTGCCAGCAGTGTCGGCGGAGACTATGGCTACACCTTC.

CDR3 nucleotides: TGTGCCAGCAGTTTAGTTTTGGCGGGGGGGAGCTCCTACAATGAGCAGTTCTTC. Protein product: CASSLVLAGGSSYNEQFF. The genes are TRBV27 and TRBJ2-1; TRBD2 aligns across 9 bases. The V segment lost 2 bases and the J segment 0 bases; nucleotides outside the gene matches: 8. The CDR3 is made up of 18 amino acids. Germline CDR1 MNHEY, CDR2 SMNVEV (reference sequence).

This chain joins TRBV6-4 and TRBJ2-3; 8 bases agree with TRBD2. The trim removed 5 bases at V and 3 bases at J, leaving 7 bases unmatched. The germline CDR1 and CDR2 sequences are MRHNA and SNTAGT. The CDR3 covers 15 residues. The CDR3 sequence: CASSISREATDTQYF. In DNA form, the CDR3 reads TGTGCCAGCAGTATTTCGCGGGAGGCAACAGATACGCAGTATTTT.

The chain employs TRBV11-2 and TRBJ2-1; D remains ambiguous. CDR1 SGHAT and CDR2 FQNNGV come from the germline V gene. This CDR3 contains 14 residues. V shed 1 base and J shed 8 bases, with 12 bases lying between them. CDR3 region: CASSLASVYHEQFF. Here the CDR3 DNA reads TGTGCCAGCAGCTTAGCCTCAGTTTATCATGAGCAGTTCTTC.

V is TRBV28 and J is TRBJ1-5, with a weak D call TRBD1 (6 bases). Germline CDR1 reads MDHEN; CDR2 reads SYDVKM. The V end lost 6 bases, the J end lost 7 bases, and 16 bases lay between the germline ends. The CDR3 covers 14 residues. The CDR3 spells CASRRGGVGQPQHF. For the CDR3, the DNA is TGTGCCAGCAGGCGCGGGGGCGTCGGCCAGCCCCAGCATTTT.

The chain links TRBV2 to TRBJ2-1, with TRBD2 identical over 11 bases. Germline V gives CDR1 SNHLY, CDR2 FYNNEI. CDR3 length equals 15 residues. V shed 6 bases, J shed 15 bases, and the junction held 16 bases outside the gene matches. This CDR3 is CASSNSGGAPTFRFF. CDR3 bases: TGTGCCAGCAGCAATAGCGGGGGGGCCCCAACCTTCCGGTTCTTC.

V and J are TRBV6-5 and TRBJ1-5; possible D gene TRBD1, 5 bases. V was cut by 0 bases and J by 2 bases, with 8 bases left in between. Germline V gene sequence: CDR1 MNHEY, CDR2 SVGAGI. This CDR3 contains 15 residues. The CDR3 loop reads CASSYSGGGNQPQHF. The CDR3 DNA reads TGTGCCAGCAGTTACTCGGGGGGTGGCAATCAGCCCCAGCATTTT.

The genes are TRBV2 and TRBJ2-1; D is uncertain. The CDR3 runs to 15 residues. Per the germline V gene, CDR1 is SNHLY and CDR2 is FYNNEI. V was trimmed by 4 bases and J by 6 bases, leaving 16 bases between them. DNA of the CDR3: TGTGCCAGCAGTGGGAACCGTGATCCGGGCAATGAGCAGTTCTTC. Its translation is CASSGNRDPGNEQFF.

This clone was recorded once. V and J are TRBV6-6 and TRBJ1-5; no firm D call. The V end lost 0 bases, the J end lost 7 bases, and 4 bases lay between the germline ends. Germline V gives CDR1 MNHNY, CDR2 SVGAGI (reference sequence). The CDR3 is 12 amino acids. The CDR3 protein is CASSYSRQPQHF. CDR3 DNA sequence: TGTGCCAGCAGTTACTCACGGCAGCCCCAGCATTTT.

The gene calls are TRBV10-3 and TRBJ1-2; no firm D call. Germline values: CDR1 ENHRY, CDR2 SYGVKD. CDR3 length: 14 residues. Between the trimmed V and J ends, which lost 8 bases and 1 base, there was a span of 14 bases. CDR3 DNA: TGTGCCATCCGGAGTATGGAGGTTAACTATGGCTACACCTTC. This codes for CAIRSMEVNYGYTF.

DNA of the CDR3: TGTGCCAGCAGTTCCCTAACAGGATCCAAACCCCAGCATTTT. This gives the protein CASSSLTGSKPQHF. The chain combines TRBV6-5 with TRBJ1-5; D is perhaps TRBD1 (5 bases). Trimming stripped 4 bases from V and 10 bases from J, with 17 bases between. CDR3 length: 14 amino acids. The germline V gene has CDR1 MNHEY and CDR2 SVGAGI.

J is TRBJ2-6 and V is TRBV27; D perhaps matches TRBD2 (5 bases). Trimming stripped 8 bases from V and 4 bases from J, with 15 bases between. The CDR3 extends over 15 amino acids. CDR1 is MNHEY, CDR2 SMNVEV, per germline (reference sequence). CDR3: CASLSPGSGANVLTF. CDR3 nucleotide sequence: TGTGCCAGCCTCTCCCCGGGGTCAGGGGCCAACGTCCTGACTTTC.

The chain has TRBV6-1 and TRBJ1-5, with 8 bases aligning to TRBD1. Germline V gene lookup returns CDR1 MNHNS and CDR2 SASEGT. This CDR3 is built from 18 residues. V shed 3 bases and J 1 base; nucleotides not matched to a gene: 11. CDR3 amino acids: CASSDRTGRGRSNQPQHF. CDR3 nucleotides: TGTGCCAGCAGTGATAGGACAGGGAGGGGAAGAAGCAATCAGCCCCAGCATTTT.

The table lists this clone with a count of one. DNA for the CDR3: TGTGCCAGCAGCTTAAGGGAAGGGCTAGCGGGAATAGCCAAAAACATTCAGTACTTC. This sequence encodes CASSLREGLAGIAKNIQYF. The chain carries TRBV7-2 and TRBJ2-4; the match to TRBD2 covers 9 bases. V was pared by 2 bases and J by 0 bases, with 11 bases of the junction left unmatched. Per germline, CDR1 SGHTA and CDR2 FQGNSA. CDR3 length: 19 amino acids.

The CDR3 is CASTLDGTGELFF. In DNA, the CDR3 is TGTGCCAGCACCCTAGACGGCACCGGGGAGCTGTTTTTT. The chain combines TRBV5-4 with TRBJ2-2; D is undetermined. CDR3 length: 13 amino acids. V was trimmed by 6 bases and J by 4 bases, leaving 10 bases between them. Germline-derived CDR1 and CDR2 are SGHNT and YYREEE (reference sequence).

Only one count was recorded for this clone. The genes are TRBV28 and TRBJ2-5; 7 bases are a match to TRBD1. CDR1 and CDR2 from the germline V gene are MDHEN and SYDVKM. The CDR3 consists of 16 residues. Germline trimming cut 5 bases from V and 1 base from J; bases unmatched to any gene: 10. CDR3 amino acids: CASSPHRGRGQETQYF. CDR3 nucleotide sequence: TGTGCCAGCAGTCCACACAGGGGTCGGGGCCAAGAGACCCAGTACTTC.

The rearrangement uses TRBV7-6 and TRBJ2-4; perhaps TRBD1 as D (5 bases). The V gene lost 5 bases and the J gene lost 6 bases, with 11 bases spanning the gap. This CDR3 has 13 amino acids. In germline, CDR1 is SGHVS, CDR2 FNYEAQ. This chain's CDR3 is CASSPWGSNIQYF. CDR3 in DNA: TGTGCCAGCAGCCCATGGGGCTCAAACATTCAGTACTTC. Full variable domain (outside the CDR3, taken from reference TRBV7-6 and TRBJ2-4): GAGVSQSPRYKVTKRGQDVALRCDPISGHVSLYWYRQALGQGPEFLTYFNYEAQQDKSGLPNDRFSAERPEGSISTLTIQRTEQRDSAMYRCASSPWGSNIQYFGAGTRLSVL.

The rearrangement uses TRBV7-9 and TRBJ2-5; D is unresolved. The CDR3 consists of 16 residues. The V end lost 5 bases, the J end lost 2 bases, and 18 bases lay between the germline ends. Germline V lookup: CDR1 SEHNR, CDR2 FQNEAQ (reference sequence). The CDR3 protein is CASSPYISQKQETQYF. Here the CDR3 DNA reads TGTGCCAGCAGCCCTTACATATCACAGAAACAAGAGACCCAGTACTTC.

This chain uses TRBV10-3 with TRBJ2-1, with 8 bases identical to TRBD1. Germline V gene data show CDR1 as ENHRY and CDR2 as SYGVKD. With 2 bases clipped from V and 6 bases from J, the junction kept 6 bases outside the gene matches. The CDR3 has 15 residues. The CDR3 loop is CAISEKGQGPNEQFF. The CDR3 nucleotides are TGTGCCATCAGTGAGAAAGGACAGGGCCCCAATGAGCAGTTCTTC.

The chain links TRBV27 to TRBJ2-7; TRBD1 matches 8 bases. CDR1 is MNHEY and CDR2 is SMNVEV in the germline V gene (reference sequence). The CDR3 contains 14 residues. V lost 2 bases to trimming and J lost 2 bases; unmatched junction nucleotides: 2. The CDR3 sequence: CASSLRQGTYEQYF. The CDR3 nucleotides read TGTGCCAGCAGTTTAAGACAGGGGACCTACGAGCAGTACTTC.

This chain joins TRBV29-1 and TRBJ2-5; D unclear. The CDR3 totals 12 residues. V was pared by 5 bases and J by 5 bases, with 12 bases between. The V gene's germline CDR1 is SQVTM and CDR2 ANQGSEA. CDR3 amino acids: CSVTDNSETQYF. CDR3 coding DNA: TGCAGCGTTACTGACAACTCGGAGACCCAGTACTTC.